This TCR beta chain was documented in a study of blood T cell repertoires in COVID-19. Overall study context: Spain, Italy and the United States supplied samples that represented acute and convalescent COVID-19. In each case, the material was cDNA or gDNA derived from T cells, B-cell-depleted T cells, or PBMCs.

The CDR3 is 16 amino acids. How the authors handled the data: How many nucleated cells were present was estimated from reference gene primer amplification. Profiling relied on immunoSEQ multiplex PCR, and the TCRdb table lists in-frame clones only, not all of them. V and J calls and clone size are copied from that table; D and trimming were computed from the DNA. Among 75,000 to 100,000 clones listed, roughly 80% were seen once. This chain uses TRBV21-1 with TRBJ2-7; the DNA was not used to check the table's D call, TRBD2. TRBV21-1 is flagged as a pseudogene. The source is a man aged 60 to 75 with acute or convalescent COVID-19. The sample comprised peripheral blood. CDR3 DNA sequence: TGTGCCAGCAACCCCGGGATCGCGGGAGGCCCTTACGAGCAGTACTTC. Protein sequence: CASNPGIAGGPYEQYF.